This TCR beta chain is from a study of post-analysis software for immune sequencing data (dated by TCRdb to about 2015). Regarding the complete study: Recorded disease courses included relapsing-remitting, secondary progressive and progressive-relapsing multiple sclerosis, with some patients lacking subtype annotation. The patient repertoires were set against about 12 previously published healthy control repertoires from donors whose ages ranged from about 6 to 26 years. A subset of samples was prepared in parallel using single-end sample barcoding, then pooled and co-amplified after Illumina adapter ligation. On the study overall, not on this receptor specifically: The multiple sclerosis patient group was slightly younger than the control group. Significantly higher frequencies in patients than in controls were found for about five TRBV segments, including TRBV5-6, TRBV5-1 and TRBV20-1. When samples were clustered directly using the F measure, samples prepared in the same batch co-clustered strongly, which prompted a batch-effect correction. Compared with controls, multiple sclerosis patients had significantly lower normalized Chao1 diversity, a finding suggesting substantial peripheral T-cell clonal expansion.

The germline V gene (reference sequence) sets CDR1 to SGHKS and CDR2 to YYEKEE. The CDR3 sequence holds 14 residues, the cysteine and phenylalanine included. CDR3 DNA only is kept here, 42 bases in frame from base 1. Trimming costs V 7 bases and J 5 bases, and their ends lie 17 bases apart. The receptor library was made with PCR. Reads for this sample came from an Illumina HiSeq 2500. Unique molecular identifiers were incorporated into TCR beta cDNA libraries to reduce PCR and sequencing biases. Approximately 500,000 cDNA molecules were obtained per 1 to 10 million input T cells, so each molecule approximated one T cell. The same protocol used for the earlier healthy control dataset was applied to prepare and sequence the patient libraries. Within a given batch, samples were prepared together, multiplexed and sequenced on the same HiSeq lane. On the study's bioinformatics: MIGEC handled the raw barcoded reads, throwing out single-read molecular identifier groups before consensus assembly and CDR3 extraction. Clonotype tables were post-analysed with VDJtools, normalizing diversity by down-sampling all datasets to the smallest sample size. To correct batch-related cross-sample contamination, repertoire overlap clustering matched CDR3 amino acid sequences but not nucleotide sequences. TCRdb reprocessed the public reads (quality trimming at Q25 with fastp, clone calling with MiXCR) and kept in-frame beta chains. Each entry is one CDR3 protein sequence, shown with its most common DNA and genes. None of the V and J calls come from the authors' own analysis; TCRdb made them. This sample gives about 540,000 distinct CDR3 sequences in total; 30% to 40% of them show up just once. Approximately 5.4% of the sample goes to the ten largest clones.

TCR beta repertoires were profiled from peripheral blood of 10 to 15 young patients with multiple sclerosis to demonstrate the VDJtools post-analysis software. The multiple sclerosis patients were children and adolescents ranging in age from 6 to 15 years. On this clonotype itself: The target of this receptor is not known. No much larger clone exists at a distance of one base, and base qualities are not known.

This receptor chain uses TRBV5-5 and TRBJ2-3; no D segment can be confidently identified. Material: blood. This receptor was obtained from a girl between 2 and 17 years old with multiple sclerosis. Here the CDR3 is given as CASSTRPPQDTQYF. DNA sequence: TGTGCCAGCTCAACGAGGCCCCCGCAAGATACGCAGTATTTT.